The 29 T cell receptor beta chains reported below all come from one sample, sequenced in a study of blood T cell repertoires in COVID-19. Some clones are missing from TCRdb's copy, which holds only in-frame ones; the method was immunoSEQ multiplex PCR. The sample consists of 250,000 or so clones, around 83% of them appearing once. Sequenced input: peripheral blood. The origin of the receptors is an elderly man with acute or convalescent COVID-19.

V gene TRBV18 combines with J gene TRBJ1-3; tentatively, D is TRBD1 (6 bases). CDR1 is KGHSH and CDR2 is LQKENI in the germline V gene. The CDR3 extends over 12 amino acids. V was shortened by 4 bases and J by 6 bases, with 7 bases between the two germline ends. Here the CDR3 DNA reads TGTGCCAGCTCACGACAGGAAAACACCATATATTTT. Residues: CASSRQENTIYF.

The sample holds many counts of this clone. V usage is TRBV11-2 and J usage is TRBJ2-3, with D possibly TRBD1 on 5 matching bases. CDR1 SGHAT and CDR2 FQNNGV come from the germline V gene. The V end was cut by 0 bases, the J end by 4 bases, with 11 bases between. The CDR3 is made up of 15 amino acids. CDR3 protein: CASSLDGARADTQYF. The CDR3 coding sequence is TGTGCCAGCAGCTTAGATGGGGCCAGGGCAGATACGCAGTATTTT.

The CDR3 DNA reads as TGCAGCGGGACAGTGGGGTACGAGCAGTACTTC. It codes for CSGTVGYEQYF. The gene calls are TRBV20-1 and TRBJ2-7; 7 bases map to TRBD1. The germline CDR1 and CDR2 sequences are DFQATT and SNEGSKA (reference sequence). CDR3 length equals 11 residues.

The V call is TRBV2, the J call TRBJ2-6; 8 bases fit TRBD1. CDR3 length: 19 amino acids. V was pared by 4 bases and J by 4 bases, with 15 bases of the junction left unmatched. The germline V gene has CDR1 SNHLY and CDR2 FYNNEI. In DNA form, the CDR3 reads TGTGCCAGCAGTGTTGGGCAGGGCAGGGGGCCCTCAGGGGCCAACGTCCTGACTTTC. As protein: CASSVGQGRGPSGANVLTF.

This chain connects TRBV15 to TRBJ1-3; D is unresolved. V lost 0 bases and J 2 bases, leaving 17 bases between the germline ends. This CDR3 has 18 amino acids. Germline CDR1 and CDR2: LNHNV and YYDKDF (reference sequence). In DNA form, the CDR3 reads TGTGCCACCAGCAGAGATAGGTTGGCAGAGGGTACTGGAAACACCATATATTTT. It is translated as CATSRDRLAEGTGNTIYF. Supplemented by reference TRBV15 and TRBJ1-3, the full variable domain reads DAMVIQNPRYQVTQFGKPVTLSCSQTLNHNVMYWYQQKSSQAPKLLFHYYDKDFNNEADTPDNFQSRRPNTSFCFLDIRSPGLGDTAMYLCATSRDRLAEGTGNTIYFGEGSWLTVV.

This clone was recorded once. This chain uses TRBV4-1 with TRBJ2-7, with D tentatively TRBD2 (6 bases). This CDR3 contains 15 residues. V was trimmed by 1 base and J by 4 bases, leaving 14 bases between them. CDR1 is MGHRA, CDR2 YSYEKL, per germline. The CDR3 DNA follows: TGCGCCAGCAGCCAAGGACCGGGACTCCAGTACGAGCAGTACTTC. Translation: CASSQGPGLQYEQYF.

This chain connects TRBV28 to TRBJ1-2; D not certain. Trimming shortened V by 7 bases and J by 4 bases, and 16 bases separated the two germline ends. CDR1 is MDHEN and CDR2 is SYDVKM in the germline V gene. This CDR3 region has 14 residues. Here the CDR3 reads CASTRPGGSYGYTF. The CDR3 DNA reads TGTGCCAGCACTCGACCGGGTGGTAGCTATGGCTACACCTTC.

The chain uses TRBV11-2 and TRBJ2-1; D ambiguous. Deletions cut 1 base from V and 10 bases from J, with 11 bases between. Germline-derived CDR1 and CDR2 are SGHAT and FQNNGV. This CDR3 has 13 amino acids. The CDR3 coding sequence is TGTGCCAGCAGCTTAGTTTCGGCTAGAGAGCAGTTCTTC. Its protein product is CASSLVSAREQFF.

This sequence joins TRBV19 and TRBJ2-1; TRBD1 matches 9 bases. V lost 9 bases to trimming and J lost 4 bases; unmatched junction nucleotides: 10. Germline V gene sequence: CDR1 LNHDA, CDR2 SQIVND (reference sequence). CDR3 length: 15 residues. The CDR3 sequence: CASSPGQGFYNEQFF. In nucleotides, the CDR3 is TGTGCCAGCTCCCCGGGACAGGGATTTTACAATGAGCAGTTCTTC.

The chain employs TRBV30 and TRBJ1-2; possible D gene TRBD1, 5 bases. This CDR3 contains 11 residues. With 4 bases removed from V and 8 bases from J, the gap between germline ends came to 11 bases. Germline assignment: CDR1 GTSNPN and CDR2 SVGIG (reference sequence). The CDR3 DNA is TGTGCCTGGACCCCGACAGTAGGCTACACCTTC. It codes for CAWTPTVGYTF.

The J gene is TRBJ2-2, the V gene TRBV4-2, with 10 bases lining up with TRBD1. Germline V gene lookup returns CDR1 LGHNA and CDR2 YNFKEQ. V gave up 3 bases and J gave up 7 bases; unmatched junction bases: 5. CDR3 length: 15 amino acids. This chain's CDR3 is CASSQGQGNHGELFF. CDR3 bases: TGTGCCAGCAGCCAGGGACAGGGGAATCACGGGGAGCTGTTTTTT.

V and J are TRBV5-1 and TRBJ2-1; D gene uncertain. The V end was cut by 0 bases, the J end by 2 bases, with 6 bases between. The CDR3 is 14 amino acids. CDR1 is SGHRS, CDR2 YFSETQ, per germline. The CDR3 bases are TGCGCCAGCAGCTTGGCTGGAGCCTACAATGAGCAGTTCTTC. Encoded protein: CASSLAGAYNEQFF.

This chain links TRBV7-9 with TRBJ2-1; perhaps TRBD2 as D (5 bases). Per germline, CDR1 SEHNR and CDR2 FQNEAQ (reference sequence). The CDR3 sequence is 15 residues long. V shed 2 bases and J shed 6 bases, with 14 bases lying between them. CDR3 in DNA: TGTGCCAGCAGCTTAAGTCGCGGAGGAGGCAATGAGCAGTTCTTC. Its translation is CASSLSRGGGNEQFF.

The rearrangement joins TRBV11-3 to TRBJ2-1; TRBD2 matches 14 bases. CDR3 size: 17 residues. V was clipped by 2 bases and J by 4 bases; unmatched bases: 4. The germline V gene encodes CDR1 SGHNT and CDR2 YENEEA. The CDR3 loop is CASSLTGTSGGYNEQFF. CDR3 DNA: TGTGCCAGCAGCTTAACTGGGACTAGCGGGGGTTACAATGAGCAGTTCTTC.

The chain has TRBV3-1 (or the pseudogene TRBV3-2) and TRBJ2-7; 7 positions agree with TRBD1. V dropped 5 bases and J dropped 3; count of bases not matched to a gene: 7. Looked up from germline, CDR1 is LGHDT and CDR2 is YNNKEL (reference sequence). The CDR3 spans 14 residues. The CDR3 here is CASSSLTGDYEQYF. DNA for the CDR3: TGTGCCAGCAGCAGTCTTACAGGGGACTACGAGCAGTACTTC.

This clone was seen a single time. The chain recombines TRBV2 with TRBJ1-1; 8 positions agree with TRBD1. There are 14 residues in the CDR3. With V trimmed by 7 bases and J by 2 bases, 6 bases remained unmatched. CDR1 is SNHLY, CDR2 FYNNEI, per germline. The CDR3 sequence is CASTRDRLNTEAFF. CDR3 sequence (DNA): TGTGCCAGCACCCGGGACAGGCTAAACACTGAAGCTTTCTTT.

The J gene is TRBJ1-1, the V gene TRBV11-2, with a weak D call TRBD1 (6 bases). This CDR3 is built from 14 residues. Germline CDR1 SGHAT, CDR2 FQNNGV. With 7 bases removed from V and 1 base from J, the gap between germline ends came to 13 bases. CDR3 sequence reads: CASTSGGANTEAFF. The CDR3 nucleotides read TGTGCCAGCACCAGCGGGGGCGCGAACACTGAAGCTTTCTTT.

The rearrangement links TRBV19 to TRBJ2-4, with TRBD1 as a possible D gene (5 bases). This CDR3 region has 14 residues. Trimming stripped 5 bases from V and 5 bases from J, with 13 bases between. Germline CDR1 reads LNHDA; CDR2 reads SQIVND (reference sequence). The CDR3, as DNA: TGTGCCAGTAGTTCGGCAGGGTGGGAAAACATTCAGTACTTC. Translating gives CASSSAGWENIQYF.

The V gene is TRBV19, the J gene TRBJ1-1; TRBD1 agrees at 7 bases. CDR1 is LNHDA, CDR2 SQIVND, per germline (reference sequence). The CDR3 contains 15 residues. Germline trimming cut 4 bases from V and 0 bases from J; bases unmatched to any gene: 5. The CDR3 sequence: CASSRRGLMNTEAFF. The DNA for the CDR3 is TGTGCCAGTAGTAGGAGGGGGCTCATGAACACTGAAGCTTTCTTT.

CDR3 in amino acids: CASSLLDSNSPLHF. The CDR3 region has the DNA TGTGCCAGCAGTTTATTGGACAGCAATTCACCCCTCCACTTT. V is TRBV27 and J is TRBJ1-6; D perhaps matches TRBD1 (6 bases). The germline V gene encodes CDR1 MNHEY and CDR2 SMNVEV (reference sequence). The CDR3 loop spans 14 amino acids. The ends were cut back, 1 base at V and 7 bases at J, with 8 bases in the middle.

The CDR3 nucleotides read TGTGCCAGCAGCGTTACAGCGGGAGCAGATACGCAGTATTTT. Protein sequence: CASSVTAGADTQYF. V usage is TRBV2 and J usage is TRBJ2-3, with 8 bases that match TRBD2. This CDR3 has 14 amino acids. Germline loops: CDR1 SNHLY, CDR2 FYNNEI. Trimming cost V 6 bases and J 4 bases; bases outside gene matches: 6.

This chain links TRBV10-2 with TRBJ2-5; no reliable D call. Trimming cost V 2 bases and J 8 bases, with 12 bases left between them. Germline CDR1 is WSHSY and CDR2 is SAAADI. The CDR3 runs to 13 residues. This chain's CDR3 is CASSEEVVGTQYF. In DNA, the CDR3 is TGCGCCAGCAGTGAGGAGGTGGTGGGTACCCAGTACTTC.

The rearrangement links TRBV11-2 to TRBJ2-1, with a weak D call TRBD2 (6 bases). V dropped 1 base and J dropped 6 bases, with 10 bases sitting between them. The germline V gene encodes CDR1 SGHAT and CDR2 FQNNGV. This CDR3 spans 14 amino acids. CDR3 loop: CASSLAGEFNEQFF. In nucleotides, the CDR3 is TGTGCCAGCAGCTTAGCGGGGGAGTTCAATGAGCAGTTCTTC.

This rearrangement joins TRBV7-3 to TRBJ2-2; TRBD2 matches at 10 bases. Germline trimming cut 1 base from V and 6 bases from J; bases unmatched to any gene: 5. The CDR3 runs to 16 residues. Per the germline V gene, CDR1 is SGHTA and CDR2 is FQGTGA. CDR3 DNA sequence: TGTGCCAGCAGCTTAAGATCGAGCGGGAGGGCCGGGGAGCTGTTTTTT. Residues: CASSLRSSGRAGELFF. Based on the CDR3 plus reference TRBV7-3 and TRBJ2-2, the full variable domain is GAGVSQTPSNKVTEKGKYVELRCDPISGHTALYWYRQSLGQGPEFLIYFQGTGAADDSGLPNDRFFAVRPEGSVSTLKIQRTERGDSAVYLCASSLRSSGRAGELFFGEGSRLTVL.

This clone was seen only once. This chain joins TRBV7-2 and TRBJ2-3; D is uncertain. The CDR3 sequence is 17 residues long. CDR1 and CDR2 (germline): SGHTA, FQGNSA. V lost 3 bases to trimming and J lost 8 bases, with 24 bases between them. The CDR3 DNA follows: TGTGCCAGCAGCTTCCCAGAATCCAATATCCTAGTGGCTACGCAGTATTTT. This sequence encodes CASSFPESNILVATQYF.

This chain connects TRBV7-9 to TRBJ1-1, with 7 bases lining up with TRBD1. The germline gives CDR1 SEHNR, CDR2 FQNEAQ (reference sequence). The J segment lost 1 base and the V segment lost 1 base, leaving 3 bases of the junction unmatched. CDR3 length: 15 residues. DNA of the CDR3: TGTGCCAGCAGCTTAGGAGGGACAGAGAACACTGAAGCTTTCTTT. This gives the protein CASSLGGTENTEAFF.

The chain couples TRBV18 to TRBJ2-1; D is perhaps TRBD2 (7 bases). V was clipped by 0 bases and J by 7 bases, with 13 bases between them. Germline CDR1 reads KGHSH; CDR2 reads LQKENI. The CDR3 is made up of 15 amino acids. The CDR3 protein is CASSPPGGLGNEQFF. DNA of the CDR3: TGTGCCAGCTCACCACCCGGGGGGCTGGGGAATGAGCAGTTCTTC.

V and J are TRBV28 and TRBJ2-2; TRBD1 aligns across 10 bases. This CDR3 spans 18 amino acids. The V gene's germline CDR1 is MDHEN and CDR2 SYDVKM. V gave up 5 bases and J gave up 7 bases; unmatched junction bases: 16. The DNA for the CDR3 is TGTGCCAGCAGTAAATCCGGTCTGGGACAGGGGATGGTCGGGGAGCTGTTTTTT. Residues: CASSKSGLGQGMVGELFF.

V usage is TRBV5-4 and J usage is TRBJ1-5; a weak D match, TRBD1 (6 bases). The CDR3 contains 14 residues. V was clipped by 0 bases and J by 5 bases, with 9 bases between them. Germline-derived CDR1 and CDR2 are SGHNT and YYREEE (reference sequence). Written as DNA, the CDR3 is TGTGCCAGCAGCTTGGGGGGGCAGGATCAGCCCCAGCATTTT. Amino acid sequence: CASSLGGQDQPQHF.